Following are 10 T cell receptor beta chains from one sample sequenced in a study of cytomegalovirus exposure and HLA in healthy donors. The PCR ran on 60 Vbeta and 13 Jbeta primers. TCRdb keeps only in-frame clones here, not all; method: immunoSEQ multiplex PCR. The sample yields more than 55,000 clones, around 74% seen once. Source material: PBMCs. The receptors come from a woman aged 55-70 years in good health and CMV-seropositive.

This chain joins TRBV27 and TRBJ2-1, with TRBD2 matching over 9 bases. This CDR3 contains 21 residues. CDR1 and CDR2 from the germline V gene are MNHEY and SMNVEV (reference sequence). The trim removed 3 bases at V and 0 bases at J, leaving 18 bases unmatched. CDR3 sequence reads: CASSLSGLANIVPSSYNEQFF. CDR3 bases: TGTGCCAGCAGTTTGTCGGGACTAGCCAACATAGTACCGAGCTCCTACAATGAGCAGTTCTTC.

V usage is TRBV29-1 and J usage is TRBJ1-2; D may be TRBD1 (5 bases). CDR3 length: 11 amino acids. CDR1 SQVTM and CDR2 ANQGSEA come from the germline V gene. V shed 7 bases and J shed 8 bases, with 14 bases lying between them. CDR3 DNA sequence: TGCAGCGCCAGGGAGGGAGAAGGCTACACCTTC. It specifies CSAREGEGYTF.

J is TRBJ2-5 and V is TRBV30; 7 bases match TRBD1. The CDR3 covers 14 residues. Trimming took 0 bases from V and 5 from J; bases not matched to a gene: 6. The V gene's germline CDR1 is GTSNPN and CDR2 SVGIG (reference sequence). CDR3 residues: CAWSVRQGEETQYF. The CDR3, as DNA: TGTGCCTGGAGTGTACGACAGGGCGAGGAGACCCAGTACTTC.

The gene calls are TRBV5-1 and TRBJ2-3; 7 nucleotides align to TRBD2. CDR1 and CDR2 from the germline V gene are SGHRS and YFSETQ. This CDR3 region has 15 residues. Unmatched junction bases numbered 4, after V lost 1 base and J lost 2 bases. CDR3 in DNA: TGCGCCAGCAGCTTGAAGCGGGGAGTCACAGATACGCAGTATTTT. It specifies CASSLKRGVTDTQYF. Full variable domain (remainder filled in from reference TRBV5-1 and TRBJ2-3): KAGVTQTPRYLIKTRGQQVTLSCSPISGHRSVSWYQQTPGQGLQFLFEYFSETQRNKGNFPGRFSGRQFSNSRSEMNVSTLELGDSALYLCASSLKRGVTDTQYFGPGTRLTVL.

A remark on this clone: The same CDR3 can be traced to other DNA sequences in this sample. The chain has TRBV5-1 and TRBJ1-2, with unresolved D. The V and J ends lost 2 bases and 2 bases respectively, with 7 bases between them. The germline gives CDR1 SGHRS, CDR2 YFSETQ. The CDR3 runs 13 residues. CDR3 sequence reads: CASSFGQNYGYTF. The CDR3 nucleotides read TGCGCCAGCAGCTTTGGCCAGAACTATGGCTACACCTTC.

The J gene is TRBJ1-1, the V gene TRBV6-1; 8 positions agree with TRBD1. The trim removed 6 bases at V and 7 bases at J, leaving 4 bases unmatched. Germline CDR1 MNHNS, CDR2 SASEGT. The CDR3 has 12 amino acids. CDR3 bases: TGTGCCAGCAGGCTTACAGGGGGTGAAGCTTTCTTT. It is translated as CASRLTGGEAFF.

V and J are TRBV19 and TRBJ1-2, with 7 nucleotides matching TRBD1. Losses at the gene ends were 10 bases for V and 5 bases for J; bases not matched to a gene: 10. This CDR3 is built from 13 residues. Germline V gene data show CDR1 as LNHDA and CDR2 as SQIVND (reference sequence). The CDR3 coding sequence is TGTGCCACCTTAAAGACAGGGAGGTATGGCTACACCTTC. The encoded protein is CATLKTGRYGYTF. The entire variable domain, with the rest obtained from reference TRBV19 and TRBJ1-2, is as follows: DGGITQSPKYLFRKEGQNVTLSCEQNLNHDAMYWYRQDPGQGLRLIYYSQIVNDFQKGDIAEGYSVSREKKESFPLTVTSAQKNPTAFYLCATLKTGRYGYTFGSGTRLTVV.

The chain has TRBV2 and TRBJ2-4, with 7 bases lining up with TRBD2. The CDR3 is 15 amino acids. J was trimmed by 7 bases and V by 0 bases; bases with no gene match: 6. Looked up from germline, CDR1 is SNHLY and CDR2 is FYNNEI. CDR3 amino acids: CASSEAGGGGNIQYF. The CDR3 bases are TGTGCCAGCAGTGAAGCGGGTGGGGGGGGTAACATTCAGTACTTC.

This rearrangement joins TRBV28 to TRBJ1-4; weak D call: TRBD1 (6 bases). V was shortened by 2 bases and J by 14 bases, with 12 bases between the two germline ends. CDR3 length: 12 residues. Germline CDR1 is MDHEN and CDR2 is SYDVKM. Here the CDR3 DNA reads TGTGCCAGCAGTTTAGTAGGCGGACAGCTGTTTTTT. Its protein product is CASSLVGGQLFF.

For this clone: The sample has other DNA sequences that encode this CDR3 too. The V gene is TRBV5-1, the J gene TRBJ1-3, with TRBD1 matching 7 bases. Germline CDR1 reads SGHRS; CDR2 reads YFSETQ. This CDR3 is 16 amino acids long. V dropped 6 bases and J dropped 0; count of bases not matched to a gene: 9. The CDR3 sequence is CASTWDSLSSGNTIYF. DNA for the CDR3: TGCGCCAGCACGTGGGACAGTCTCTCCTCTGGAAACACCATATATTTT. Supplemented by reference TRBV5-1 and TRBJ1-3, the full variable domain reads KAGVTQTPRYLIKTRGQQVTLSCSPISGHRSVSWYQQTPGQGLQFLFEYFSETQRNKGNFPGRFSGRQFSNSRSEMNVSTLELGDSALYLCASTWDSLSSGNTIYFGEGSWLTVV.